Listed below are T cell receptor beta chains from one sample, sequenced in a study of blood T cell repertoires in COVID-19. This table comes from immunoSEQ multiplex PCR, and its TCRdb copy is limited to in-frame clones, with some not included. Among more than 150,000 clones listed, approximately 86% were seen once. The sample taken for sequencing was peripheral blood. These receptors were collected from a man aged 55 to 70 with acute or convalescent COVID-19. Both conserved end residues are part of each CDR3.

TRBV11-3 CASSQDGQSYEQYF
TRBV18 CASSPSRQGHTDTQYF
TRBV9 CASSSGQAFQETQYF
TRBV27 CASSLGGPDTEAFF
TRBV28 CASSPGGARGNTIYF
TRBV9 CASSSSTGLDTQYF
TRBV7-9 CASRKIGTGEAFF
TRBV5-1 CASSLALDGYTF
TRBV10-3 CAITRTGEDGYTF
TRBV24-1 CATSDLRDPRGEQFF
TRBV7-8 CASRAGQFSYGYTF
TRBV28 CASSPGTTYSNQPQHF
TRBV28 CASSFDRLRGTDTQYF
TRBV28 CASTSGTGTYNEQFF
TRBV28 CASSLRDLYYNEQFF
TRBV6-5 CASSLGQGVNSPLHF
TRBV28 CASSLRQGASSQPQHF
TRBV29-1 CSVAATSGYGYTF
TRBV19 CASSPGGSGSAEQYF
TRBV2 CASKTGENSPLHF
TRBV7-3 CASSIGTSVYNEQFF
TRBV18 CASSPARVGTDTQYF
TRBV6-2/TRBV6-3 CASSYIGNEQFF
TRBV19 CASSRPGTLGYEQYF
TRBV5-1 CASSFLGKETQYF
TRBV5-1 CASSGPGQSSSYNSPLHF
TRBV3-1/TRBV3-2 CASSVRKGADEQYF
TRBV6-5 CATRGPGDIQYF
TRBV7-6 CASSRGGQETQYF
TRBV3-1/TRBV3-2 CASSLWEVSYEQYF
TRBV5-1 CASSLKRDPAGELFF
TRBV9 CASSRAGEETQYF